Shown below are 26 T cell receptor beta chains from a single sample sequenced in a study of blood T cell repertoires in COVID-19. TCRdb keeps only in-frame clones here, not all; method: immunoSEQ multiplex PCR. The sample records more than 95,000 clones, 70% to 90% being singletons. Sequencing was carried out using peripheral blood. The receptors shown here come from a middle-aged man in a cohort sampled during active COVID-19.

The genes are TRBV7-9 and TRBJ1-2; possible D gene TRBD1, 6 bases. The CDR3 is 16 residues long. CDR1 is SEHNR, CDR2 FQNEAQ, per germline (reference sequence). V lost 4 bases and J 3 bases, leaving 18 bases between the germline ends. Here the CDR3 DNA reads TGTGCCAGCAGCTCGCCCGGACAGATAAGAGACTATGGCTACACCTTC. It specifies CASSSPGQIRDYGYTF.

The chain links TRBV5-1 to TRBJ2-3; D is ambiguous. Germline assignment: CDR1 SGHRS and CDR2 YFSETQ. V dropped 0 bases and J dropped 4 bases, with 6 bases sitting between them. This CDR3 has 13 amino acids. CDR3 amino acids: CASSLATADTQYF. The CDR3 coding sequence is TGCGCCAGCAGCTTGGCTACTGCAGATACGCAGTATTTT.

A remark on this clone: Other DNA sequences of this sample code for an identical CDR3. The chain combines TRBV18 with TRBJ2-5, with D possibly TRBD1 on 6 matching bases. V was clipped by 6 bases and J by 3 bases, with 11 bases between them. The CDR3 spans 13 residues. CDR1 and CDR2 from the germline V gene are KGHSH and LQKENI. CDR3 residues: CASSPGQKETQYF. In DNA form, the CDR3 reads TGTGCCAGCTCCCCAGGACAGAAAGAGACCCAGTACTTC.

About this clone itself: The same CDR3 also results from other DNA sequences found in this sample. V gene TRBV20-1 combines with J gene TRBJ2-5; D is uncertain. The CDR3 runs to 11 residues. Trimming cost V 3 bases and J 3 bases, with 5 bases left between them. Looked up from germline, CDR1 is DFQATT and CDR2 is SNEGSKA (reference sequence). As DNA, the CDR3 is TGCAGTGCTAGGCCAGAAGAGACCCAGTACTTC. Its protein product is CSARPEETQYF.

The rearrangement links TRBV5-1 to TRBJ2-2; D is perhaps TRBD1 (5 bases). This CDR3 is built from 15 residues. Trimming shortened V by 0 bases and J by 6 bases, and 12 bases separated the two germline ends. Germline V lookup: CDR1 SGHRS, CDR2 YFSETQ. The CDR3 region is CASSLGQILAGELFF. The DNA of the CDR3 is TGCGCCAGCAGCTTGGGACAGATTCTGGCCGGGGAGCTGTTTTTT.

This clone was seen a few times. V gene TRBV7-9 combines with J gene TRBJ1-2, with 10 bases that match TRBD1. With V trimmed by 3 bases and J by 8 bases, 6 bases remained unmatched. Germline V CDR1 and CDR2: SEHNR, FQNEAQ (reference sequence). The CDR3 is 14 amino acids. CDR3 DNA: TGTGCCAGCAGCTTTTTTGGGACAGGGGTGGGCTACACCTTC. Protein sequence: CASSFFGTGVGYTF.

This chain joins TRBV9 and TRBJ1-1; D call uncertain. Germline V gene data show CDR1 as SGDLS and CDR2 as YYNGEE. The germline V and J ends were trimmed by 0 bases and 7 bases, with 19 bases remaining between them. The CDR3 totals 16 residues. The chain's CDR3 is CASSVVSGGIQFEAFF. The CDR3 nucleotides read TGTGCCAGCAGCGTAGTGAGTGGAGGGATCCAGTTTGAAGCTTTCTTT.

The V gene is TRBV3-1 (or the pseudogene TRBV3-2), the J gene TRBJ1-5; 7 bases match TRBD1. The V and J ends lost 3 bases and 4 bases, in that order; junction bases with no gene match: 6. The CDR3 runs 15 residues. From germline, CDR1 is LGHDT and CDR2 YNNKEL (reference sequence). For the CDR3, the DNA is TGTGCCAGCAGCCACGGGGGACAGCTTAATCAGCCCCAGCATTTT. Its translation is CASSHGGQLNQPQHF.

The chain couples TRBV5-4 to TRBJ2-5; tentatively, D is TRBD1 (6 bases). With 3 bases removed from V and 5 bases from J, the gap between germline ends came to 17 bases. CDR3 size: 15 residues. CDR1 and CDR2 from the germline V gene are SGHNT and YYREEE (reference sequence). The CDR3 DNA follows: TGTGCCAGCAGCTCGGGCCCGAAGGGGGAGGAGACCCAGTACTTC. Translating it yields CASSSGPKGEETQYF.

About this clone itself: Other nucleotide sequences in the sample specify the same CDR3. V usage is TRBV5-1 and J usage is TRBJ1-1; TRBD1 matches at 7 bases. V was pared by 4 bases and J by 1 base, with 4 bases of the junction left unmatched. The CDR3 loop spans 14 amino acids. Germline lookup yields CDR1 SGHRS and CDR2 YFSETQ. The chain's CDR3 is CASSLRTGNTEAFF. In nucleotides, the CDR3 is TGCGCCAGCAGCCTCCGGACAGGGAACACTGAAGCTTTCTTT.

This chain joins TRBV2 and TRBJ2-5; TRBD2 is a possible D gene (6 bases). Germline V CDR1 and CDR2: SNHLY, FYNNEI. Trimming took off 10 bases at V and 0 bases at J, with 12 bases between the two ends. CDR3 size: 13 residues. For the CDR3, the DNA is TGTGCCACCCGGCGGGGTTACCAAGAGACCCAGTACTTC. Translation: CATRRGYQETQYF.

This clone has only one observation. The gene calls are TRBV28 and TRBJ1-2; D may be TRBD1 (6 bases). The V gene lost 3 bases and the J gene lost 3 bases, with 11 bases spanning the gap. The CDR3 extends over 14 amino acids. Germline lookup yields CDR1 MDHEN and CDR2 SYDVKM. The chain's CDR3 is CASSLGGADYGYTF. CDR3 coding DNA: TGTGCCAGCAGTTTGGGGGGGGCTGACTATGGCTACACCTTC.

This chain joins TRBV6-2 or TRBV6-3 and TRBJ2-5, with 11 bases fitting TRBD2. Germline V CDR1 and CDR2: MNHEY, SVGEGT. V lost 2 bases and J lost 3; bases outside the gene matches: 2. This CDR3 has 15 amino acids. This CDR3 is CASSYELAGEETQYF. CDR3 bases: TGTGCCAGCAGTTACGAACTAGCGGGGGAAGAGACCCAGTACTTC.

The chain links TRBV4-2 to TRBJ2-7; 9 bases are a match to TRBD1. This CDR3 region has 17 residues. The trim removed 1 base at V and 7 bases at J, leaving 14 bases unmatched. In germline, CDR1 is LGHNA, CDR2 YNFKEQ. CDR3 protein: CASSQGPSGSDRGEQYF. The DNA of the CDR3 is TGTGCCAGCAGCCAAGGGCCGTCAGGGTCGGACAGGGGAGAGCAGTACTTC.

The chain recombines TRBV7-2 with TRBJ2-3; 12 nucleotides line up with TRBD2. The V gene's germline CDR1 is SGHTA and CDR2 FQGNSA. The CDR3 extends over 15 amino acids. V gave up 2 bases and J gave up 10 bases; unmatched junction bases: 7. CDR3 in amino acids: CASSLSLAGGLAQYF. As DNA, the CDR3 is TGTGCCAGCAGCTTAAGCCTAGCGGGGGGGTTGGCGCAGTATTTT.

The chain couples TRBV5-1 to TRBJ2-7, with 8 bases that match TRBD1. Germline CDR1 and CDR2: SGHRS and YFSETQ. The CDR3 loop spans 14 amino acids. Unmatched junction bases numbered 5, after V lost 0 bases and J lost 6 bases. CDR3 loop: CASSLGQGMSEQYV. The CDR3 DNA sequence: TGCGCCAGCAGCTTGGGACAGGGGATGTCCGAGCAGTACGTC.

The chain employs TRBV11-3 and TRBJ2-7, with 7 bases matching TRBD1. The V and J ends lost 5 bases and 1 base, in that order; junction bases with no gene match: 8. The CDR3 contains 15 residues. Germline V lookup: CDR1 SGHNT, CDR2 YENEEA. CDR3 in amino acids: CASSPRRQGSYEQYF. In DNA form, the CDR3 reads TGTGCCAGCAGCCCGCGAAGACAGGGTTCCTACGAGCAGTACTTC.

This clone was observed a handful of times. The J gene is TRBJ2-7, the V gene TRBV6-6; tentatively, D is TRBD1 (6 bases). Trimming took off 4 bases at V and 3 bases at J, with 13 bases between the two ends. Germline lookup yields CDR1 MNHNY and CDR2 SVGAGI (reference sequence). The CDR3 consists of 14 residues. CDR3 sequence: CASSSSMTGYEQYV. The CDR3 DNA reads as TGTGCCAGCAGTTCATCGATGACAGGCTACGAGCAGTACGTC.

V gene TRBV6-2 or TRBV6-3 combines with J gene TRBJ2-7; TRBD1 might be the D (7 bases). The germline CDR1 and CDR2 sequences are MNHEY and SVGEGT. This CDR3 contains 15 residues. Between the trimmed V and J ends, which lost 2 bases and 5 bases, there was a span of 16 bases. The CDR3 sequence is CASSYAGGTANEQYF. DNA of the CDR3: TGTGCCAGCAGTTACGCCGGAGGGACAGCCAACGAGCAGTACTTC.

This chain connects TRBV27 to TRBJ1-6; 10 positions match TRBD1. The CDR3 consists of 17 residues. V lost 2 bases, J lost 9 bases, and 10 bases stayed unmatched. The germline V gene has CDR1 MNHEY and CDR2 SMNVEV (reference sequence). As DNA, the CDR3 is TGTGCCAGCAGTTTAACGACCAGACAGGGGGCCCTTTCACCCCTCCACTTT. It specifies CASSLTTRQGALSPLHF.

V and J are TRBV6-5 and TRBJ1-2; TRBD1 matches at 7 bases. Germline-derived CDR1 and CDR2 are MNHEY and SVGAGI. The CDR3 runs 14 residues. J lost 6 bases, V lost 0 bases, and 4 bases had no gene match. The CDR3 loop is CASSYSDRVDGYTF. DNA for the CDR3: TGTGCCAGCAGTTACTCAGACAGGGTCGATGGCTACACCTTC.

V usage is TRBV19 and J usage is TRBJ2-7; D gene ambiguous. Germline V gene sequence: CDR1 LNHDA, CDR2 SQIVND (reference sequence). The CDR3 totals 14 residues. The V end lost 0 bases, the J end lost 2 bases, and 8 bases lay between the germline ends. CDR3 nucleotide sequence: TGTGCCAGTAGTATAGACATTAACACCTACGAGCAGTACTTC. Translation: CASSIDINTYEQYF. The full variable domain, in which reference TRBV19 and TRBJ2-7 provide the parts outside the CDR3, is DGGITQSPKYLFRKEGQNVTLSCEQNLNHDAMYWYRQDPGQGLRLIYYSQIVNDFQKGDIAEGYSVSREKKESFPLTVTSAQKNPTAFYLCASSIDINTYEQYFGPGTRLTVT.

In its sample, this clone was seen a few times. This chain joins TRBV6-4 and TRBJ2-3, with a tentative D call TRBD2 (5 bases). The CDR3 length is 13 residues. V lost 4 bases and J 8 bases, leaving 13 bases between the germline ends. Per the germline V gene, CDR1 is MRHNA and CDR2 is SNTAGT. CDR3 amino acids: CASSAAPGSTQYF. In nucleotides, the CDR3 is TGTGCCAGCAGTGCGGCCCCGGGGTCTACGCAGTATTTT.

This clone was counted between two and nine times. The V and J genes are TRBV4-3 and TRBJ1-1; D remains unclear. The ends were cut back, 0 bases at V and 7 bases at J, with 21 bases in the middle. The CDR3 length is 17 residues. Germline lookup yields CDR1 LGHNA and CDR2 YSLEER. In DNA, the CDR3 is TGCGCCAGCAGCCAAGATGCCGCCGGCAGTTCCTCGGGTGAAGCTTTCTTT. Residues: CASSQDAAGSSSGEAFF.

This clone was found once. The V call is TRBV5-4, the J call TRBJ2-6; TRBD1 is a possible D gene (6 bases). V was trimmed by 4 bases and J by 0 bases, leaving 14 bases between them. The V gene's germline CDR1 is SGHNT and CDR2 YYREEE (reference sequence). The CDR3 is 17 residues long. The CDR3 loop is CASSRNGQSSGANVLTF. For the CDR3, the DNA is TGTGCCAGCAGCCGTAATGGACAGTCCTCTGGGGCCAACGTCCTGACTTTC.

V gene TRBV5-1 combines with J gene TRBJ1-5; 12 bases align to TRBD1. J was trimmed by 7 bases and V by 4 bases; bases with no gene match: 6. CDR1 and CDR2 from the germline V gene are SGHRS and YFSETQ. There are 15 residues in the CDR3. The CDR3 loop is CASSRGTGGGQPQHF. The CDR3 DNA sequence: TGCGCCAGCAGCCGAGGGACAGGGGGCGGGCAGCCCCAGCATTTT.